This T cell receptor beta chain was documented in a study of T-cell memory formation after mild COVID-19. Findings of the study overall: Largely, contracting CD4+ clones fell within CM and EM, and contracting CD8+ clones within EMRA. Pre-infection memory held some responding clones, suggesting pre-existing cross-reactive T cells responded.

The CDR3 contains 15 residues. Germline-derived CDR1 and CDR2 are DFQATT and SNEGSKA (reference sequence). With 4 bases clipped from V and 7 bases from J, the junction kept 15 bases outside the gene matches. MiXCR was run by TCRdb on the 5' RACE reads, yielding one entry per CDR3 protein. The table includes roughly 500,000 distinct CDR3 sequences, about a fifth detected once. Remarks on this clonotype: Its antigen remains unidentified.

This rearrangement joins TRBV20-1 to TRBJ1-2; TRBD1 matches at 7 bases. Specimen: PBMCs or a T cell subset sorted from them (not recorded which). The TCR comes from an adult woman who had mild COVID-19 (a few samples of this study predate the infection). Cell type and time point are not known. CDR3 coding DNA: TGCAGTGCTACCCTAGGACAGGTCTCTTTGGGTGGCTACACCTTC. Amino acids: CSATLGQVSLGGYTF.